This T cell receptor beta chain was recorded in a study of low-dose radiotherapy and immunotherapy resistance in tumors (dated 2022 in TCRdb). Study-wide context: Cohort 1 received 0.5 Gy per fraction every 2 weeks, with a prescribed total PTV dose of 6.5 Gy. Patients in Cohort 2 were given 1 Gy per fraction every two weeks, for a total of 13 Gy across 26 weeks. Nivolumab and ipilimumab were both given intravenously, with nivolumab at a 240 mg flat dose every two weeks and ipilimumab at 1 mg/kg every six weeks. Every two weeks, patients got intravenous cyclophosphamide at 200 mg/m2, given one day ahead of each radiation and immunotherapy administration. Starting on cycle 1 day 1, patients took 300 mg of aspirin by mouth once a day for four cycles. To make first-strand cDNA, Superscript III was used along with a set of TRAV- and TRBV-specific primers so that both the TCRalpha and TCRbeta chains were covered. No randomization into treatment groups was done for the people taking part in the trial. Eight patients were included in the translational analysis, namely three from the first dose cohort plus the first five from the second dose cohort. Deep sequencing of the TCRalpha and TCRbeta libraries was carried out on an Illumina MiniSeq instrument.

The meaning of the sample's time point label: before trial treatment. The donors came from RACIN, which was a single-arm phase I dose-escalation trial that paired nivolumab and ipilimumab with aspirin, low-dose cyclophosphamide and low-dose radiotherapy. To be eligible, a patient needed to have an advanced solid tumor that was TIL-negative. There are many counts of this clonotype. The antigen this receptor binds is unknown. Base qualities are not recorded, but no much larger clone differs from it by a single base. Sequencing was carried out with an Illumina MiniSeq. A roughly 20-cycle PCR with Phusion amplified the TCRs, pairing a constant-region primer with the adapter that was attached to the V primers. Amplification of the isolated mRNA was done with the MessageAmp II aRNA Amplification Kit, which involved an approximately 15-hour in vitro transcription at 37 degrees C. The Dynabeads mRNA DIRECT Purification Kit was used to isolate mRNA for TCR sequencing. Indexed Illumina adapters were added in a second Phusion PCR of 25 cycles, after which AMPure XP beads were used to purify the products. In the paper's pipeline: Custom Perl scripts pooled TCR sequences encoding the same protein, removed out-of-frame sequences and computed each clonotype's abundance. The analysis excluded TCR sequences that were supported by just one read. Repertoire metrics included Shannon entropy, Gini index, clonality, richness, and frequency of TCRs shared between repertoires. TCRdb passed the public sequencing reads through fastp at Q25 and MiXCR, retaining productive beta sequences. Every distinct CDR3 protein forms one entry, paired with its most common genes and DNA. The V and J calls here are based on TCRdb, not the publication. The sample includes about 47,000 distinct CDR3 sequences, with about 10% observed a single time. The ten largest clones represent 5.5% to 7.5% of the sample.

This receptor was identified in a female donor with ovarian cancer. Source: PBMCs, taken before treatment.

The nucleotides are TGTGCCAGCAGTCGGACAGGGGGCCATGGGGACGAGCAGTACTTC. Its protein product is CASSRTGGHGDEQYF. This chain joins TRBV2 to TRBJ2-7, with 11 junctional bases fitting TRBD1. The V end gives up 5 bases and the J end 5 bases, leaving 8 bases in the junction not matched to a gene. The CDR3 measures 15 amino acids from cysteine to phenylalanine. Only the CDR3 DNA stays, 45 bases, in frame from base 1. Sequences SNHLY (CDR1) and FYNNEI (CDR2) are obtained from the germline V gene. The reference TRBV2 and TRBJ2-7 proteins fill in what lies around the CDR3, so the full variable domain reads EPEVTQTPSHQVTQMGQEVILRCVPISNHLYFYWYRQILGQKVEFLVSFYNNEISEKSEIFDDQFSVERPDGSNFTLKIRSTKLEDSAMYFCASSRTGGHGDEQYFGPGTRLTVT.